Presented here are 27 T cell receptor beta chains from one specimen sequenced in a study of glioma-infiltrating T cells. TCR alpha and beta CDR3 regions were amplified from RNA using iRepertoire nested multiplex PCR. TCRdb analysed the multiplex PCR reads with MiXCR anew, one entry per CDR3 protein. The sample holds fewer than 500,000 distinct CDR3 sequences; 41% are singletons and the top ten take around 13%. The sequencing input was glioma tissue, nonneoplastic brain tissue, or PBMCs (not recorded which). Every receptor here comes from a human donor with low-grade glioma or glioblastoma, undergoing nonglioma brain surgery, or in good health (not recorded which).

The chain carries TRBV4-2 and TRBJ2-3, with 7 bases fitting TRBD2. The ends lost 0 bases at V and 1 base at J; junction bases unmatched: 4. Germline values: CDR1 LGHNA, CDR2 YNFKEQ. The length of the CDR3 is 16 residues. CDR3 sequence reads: CASSQEAGPGTDTQYF. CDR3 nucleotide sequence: TGTGCCAGCAGCCAAGAAGCGGGGCCCGGCACAGATACGCAGTATTTT.

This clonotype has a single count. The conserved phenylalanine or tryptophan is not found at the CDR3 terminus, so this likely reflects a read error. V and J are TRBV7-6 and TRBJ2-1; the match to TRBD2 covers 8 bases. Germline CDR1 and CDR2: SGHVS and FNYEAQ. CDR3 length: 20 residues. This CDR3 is CASSLYPNILAGYGHNEQFL. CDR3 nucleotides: TGTGCTAGCAGCTTATATCCAAACATCTTAGCGGGATACGGTCACAATGAGCAGTTCCTC.

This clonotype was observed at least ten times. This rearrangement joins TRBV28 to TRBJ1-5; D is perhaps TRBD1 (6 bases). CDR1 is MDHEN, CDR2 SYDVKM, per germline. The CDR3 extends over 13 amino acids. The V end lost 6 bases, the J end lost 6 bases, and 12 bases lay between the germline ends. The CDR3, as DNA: TGTGCCAGCAGCTACAGGGTTGGTCAGCCCCAGCATTTT. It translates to CASSYRVGQPQHF.

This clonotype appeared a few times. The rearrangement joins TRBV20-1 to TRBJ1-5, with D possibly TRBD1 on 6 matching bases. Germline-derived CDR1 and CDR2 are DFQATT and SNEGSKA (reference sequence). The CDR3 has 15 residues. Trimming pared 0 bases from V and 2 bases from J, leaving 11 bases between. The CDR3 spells CSARDIWTGNQPQHF. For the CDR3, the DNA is TGCAGTGCTAGAGATATTTGGACAGGCAATCAGCCCCAGCATTTT.

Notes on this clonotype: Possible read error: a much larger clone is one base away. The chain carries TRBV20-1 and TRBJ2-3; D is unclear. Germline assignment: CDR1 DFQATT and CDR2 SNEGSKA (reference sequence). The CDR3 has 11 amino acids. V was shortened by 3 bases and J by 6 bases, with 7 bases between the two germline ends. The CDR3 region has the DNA TGCAGTGCTAGTATCGCGGATACGCAGTATTTT. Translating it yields CSASIADTQYF.

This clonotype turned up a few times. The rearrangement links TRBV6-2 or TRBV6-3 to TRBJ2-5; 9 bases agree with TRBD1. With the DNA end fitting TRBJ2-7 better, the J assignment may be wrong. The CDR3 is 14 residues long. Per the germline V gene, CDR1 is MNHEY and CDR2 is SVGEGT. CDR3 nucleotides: TGTGCCAGCAGACCTCGACAGGGGGCCTACGAGCAGTACTTC. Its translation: CASRPRQGAYEQYF.

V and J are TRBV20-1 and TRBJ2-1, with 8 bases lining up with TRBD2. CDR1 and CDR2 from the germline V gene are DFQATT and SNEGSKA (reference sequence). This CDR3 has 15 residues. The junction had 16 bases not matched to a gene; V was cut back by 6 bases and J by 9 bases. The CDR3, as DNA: TGCAGTGCGGTCCTCGTAGCGGGACCTCTCGGTGAGCAGTTCTTC. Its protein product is CSAVLVAGPLGEQFF.

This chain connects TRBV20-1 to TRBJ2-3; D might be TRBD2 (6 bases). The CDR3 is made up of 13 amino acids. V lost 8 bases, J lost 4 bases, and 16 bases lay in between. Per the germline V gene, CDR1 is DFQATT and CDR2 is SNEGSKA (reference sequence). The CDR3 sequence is CSREQSGPDTQYF. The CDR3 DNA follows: TGCAGTCGGGAGCAAAGTGGCCCAGATACGCAGTATTTT.

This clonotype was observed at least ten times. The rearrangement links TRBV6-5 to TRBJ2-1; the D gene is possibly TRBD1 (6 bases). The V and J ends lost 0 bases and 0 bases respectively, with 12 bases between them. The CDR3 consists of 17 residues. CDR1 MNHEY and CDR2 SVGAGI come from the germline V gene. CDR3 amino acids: CASSYSGRGGSYNEQFF. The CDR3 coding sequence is TGTGCCAGCAGTTACTCGGGTAGAGGGGGCTCCTACAATGAGCAGTTCTTC.

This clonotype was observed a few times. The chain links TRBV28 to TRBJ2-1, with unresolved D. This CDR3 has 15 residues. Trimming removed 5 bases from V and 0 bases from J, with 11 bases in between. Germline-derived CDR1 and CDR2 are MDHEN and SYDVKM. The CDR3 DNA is TGTGCCAGCAGTACTCCACCATCCTCCTACAATGAGCAGTTCTTC. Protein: CASSTPPSSYNEQFF. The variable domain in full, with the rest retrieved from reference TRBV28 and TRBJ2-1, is DVKVTQSSRYLVKRTGEKVFLECVQDMDHENMFWYRQDPGLGLRLIYFSYDVKMKEKGDIPEGYSVSREKKERFSLILESASTNQTSMYLCASSTPPSSYNEQFFGPGTRLTVL.

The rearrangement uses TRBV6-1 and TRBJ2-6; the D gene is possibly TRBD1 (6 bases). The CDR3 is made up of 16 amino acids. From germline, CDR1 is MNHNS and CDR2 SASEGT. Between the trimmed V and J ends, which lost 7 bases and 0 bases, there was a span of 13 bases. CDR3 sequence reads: CASTTGPNSGANVLTF. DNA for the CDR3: TGTGCCAGCACTACAGGGCCTAACTCTGGGGCCAACGTCCTGACTTTC.

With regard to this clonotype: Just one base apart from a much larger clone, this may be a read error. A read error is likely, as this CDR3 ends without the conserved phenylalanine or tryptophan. CDR3 DNA: TGTGCCAGCAGTTTCCACGGATACAATGAGCAGTTCCTC. Amino acids: CASSFHGYNEQFL. J is TRBJ2-1 and V is TRBV6-2 or TRBV6-3; no clear D. The CDR3 contains 13 residues. Germline V gene data show CDR1 as MNHEY and CDR2 as SVGEGT. Between the trimmed V and J ends, which lost 4 bases and 4 bases, there was a span of 8 bases.

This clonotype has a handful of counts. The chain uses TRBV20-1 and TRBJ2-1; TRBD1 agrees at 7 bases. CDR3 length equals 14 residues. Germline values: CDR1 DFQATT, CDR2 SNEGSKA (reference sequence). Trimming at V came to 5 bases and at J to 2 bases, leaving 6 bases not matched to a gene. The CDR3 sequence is CSAQTQGAYNEQFF. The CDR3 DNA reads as TGCAGTGCTCAAACGCAGGGGGCCTACAATGAGCAGTTCTTC.

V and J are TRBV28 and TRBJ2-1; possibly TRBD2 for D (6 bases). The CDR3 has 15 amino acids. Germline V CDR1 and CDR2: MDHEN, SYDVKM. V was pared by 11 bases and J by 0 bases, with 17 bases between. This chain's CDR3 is CAGTGGKGSYNEQFF. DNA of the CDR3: TGTGCCGGGACTGGGGGAAAAGGCTCCTACAATGAGCAGTTCTTC.

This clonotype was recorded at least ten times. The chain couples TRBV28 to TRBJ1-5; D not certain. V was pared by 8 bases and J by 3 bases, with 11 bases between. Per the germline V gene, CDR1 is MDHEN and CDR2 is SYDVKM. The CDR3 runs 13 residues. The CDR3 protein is CASSTLVNQPQHF. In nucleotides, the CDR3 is TGTGCCAGCTCAACCTTAGTCAATCAGCCCCAGCATTTT. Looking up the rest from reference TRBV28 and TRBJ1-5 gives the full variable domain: DVKVTQSSRYLVKRTGEKVFLECVQDMDHENMFWYRQDPGLGLRLIYFSYDVKMKEKGDIPEGYSVSREKKERFSLILESASTNQTSMYLCASSTLVNQPQHFGDGTRLSIL.

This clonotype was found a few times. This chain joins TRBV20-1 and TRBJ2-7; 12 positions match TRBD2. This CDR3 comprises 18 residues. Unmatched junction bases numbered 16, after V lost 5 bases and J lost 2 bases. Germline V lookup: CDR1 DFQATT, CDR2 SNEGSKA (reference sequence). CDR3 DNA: TGCAGTGCTCCCCTCGTGACTAGCGGGGGCGGGAGCGCCTACGAGCAGTACTTC. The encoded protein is CSAPLVTSGGGSAYEQYF.

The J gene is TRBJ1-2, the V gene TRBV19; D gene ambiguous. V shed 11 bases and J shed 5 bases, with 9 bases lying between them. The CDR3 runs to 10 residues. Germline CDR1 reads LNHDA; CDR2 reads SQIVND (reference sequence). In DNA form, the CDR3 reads TGTGCCGTGGGGAAATATGGCTACACCTTC. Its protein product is CAVGKYGYTF.

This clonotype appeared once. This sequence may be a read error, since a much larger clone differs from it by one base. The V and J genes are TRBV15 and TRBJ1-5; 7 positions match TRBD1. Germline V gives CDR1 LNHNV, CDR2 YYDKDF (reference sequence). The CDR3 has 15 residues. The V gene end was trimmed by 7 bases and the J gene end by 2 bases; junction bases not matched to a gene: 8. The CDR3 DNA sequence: TGTGCCACCATAAGTGAAGGGGGCGGCAATCAGCCCCAGCATTTT. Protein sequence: CATISEGGGNQPQHF.

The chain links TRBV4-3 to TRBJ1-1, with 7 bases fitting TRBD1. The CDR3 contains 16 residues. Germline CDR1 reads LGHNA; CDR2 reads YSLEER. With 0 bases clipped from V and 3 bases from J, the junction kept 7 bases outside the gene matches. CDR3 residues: CASSQDSAGGYTEAFF. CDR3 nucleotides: TGCGCCAGCAGCCAAGATTCGGCAGGGGGTTACACTGAAGCTTTCTTT.

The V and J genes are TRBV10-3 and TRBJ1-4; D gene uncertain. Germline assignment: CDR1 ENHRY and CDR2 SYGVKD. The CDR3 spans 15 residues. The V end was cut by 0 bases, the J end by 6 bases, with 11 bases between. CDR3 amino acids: CAISESRSVDEKLFF. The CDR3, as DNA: TGTGCCATCAGTGAGTCGCGGTCCGTAGATGAAAAACTGTTTTTT.

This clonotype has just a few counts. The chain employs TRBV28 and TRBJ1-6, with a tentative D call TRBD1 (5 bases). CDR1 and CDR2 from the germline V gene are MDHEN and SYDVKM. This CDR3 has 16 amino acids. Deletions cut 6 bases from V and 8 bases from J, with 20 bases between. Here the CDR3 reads CASSLHLGGAYSPLHF. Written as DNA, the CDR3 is TGTGCCAGCAGCCTACACCTAGGCGGGGCGTATTCACCCCTCCACTTT.

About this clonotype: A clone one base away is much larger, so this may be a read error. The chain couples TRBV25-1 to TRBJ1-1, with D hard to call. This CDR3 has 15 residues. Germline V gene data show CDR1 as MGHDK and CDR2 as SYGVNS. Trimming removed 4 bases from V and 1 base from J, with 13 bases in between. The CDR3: CASSGQVAENTEAFF. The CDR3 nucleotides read TGTGCCAGCAGTGGCCAGGTGGCGGAGAACACTGAAGCTTTCTTT.

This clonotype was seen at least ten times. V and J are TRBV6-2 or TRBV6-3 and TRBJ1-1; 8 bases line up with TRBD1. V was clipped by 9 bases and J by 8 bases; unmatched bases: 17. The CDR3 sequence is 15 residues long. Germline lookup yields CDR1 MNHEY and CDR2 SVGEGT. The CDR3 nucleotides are TGTGCCAGTAAACTGACAGGGGCCCGTCCGGCGGAAGCTTTCTTT. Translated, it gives CASKLTGARPAEAFF.

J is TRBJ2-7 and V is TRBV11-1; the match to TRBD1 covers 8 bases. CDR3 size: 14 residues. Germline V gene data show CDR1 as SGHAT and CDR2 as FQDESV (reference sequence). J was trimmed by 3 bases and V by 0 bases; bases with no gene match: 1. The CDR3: CASSLAGTGYEQYF. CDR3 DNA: TGTGCCAGCAGCTTAGCCGGGACAGGCTACGAGCAGTACTTC.

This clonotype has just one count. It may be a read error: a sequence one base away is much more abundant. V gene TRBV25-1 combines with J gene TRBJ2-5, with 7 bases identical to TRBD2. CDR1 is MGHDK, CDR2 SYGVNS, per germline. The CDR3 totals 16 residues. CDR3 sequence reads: CASSPMGGLYQETQCF. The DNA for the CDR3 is TGTGCCAGCAGCCCTATGGGGGGGTTGTACCAAGAGACCCAGTGCTTC. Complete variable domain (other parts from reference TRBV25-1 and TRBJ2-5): EADIYQTPRYLVIGTGKKITLECSQTMGHDKMYWYQQDPGMELHLIHYSYGVNSTEKGDLSSESTVSRIRTEHFPLTLESARPSHTSQYLCASSPMGGLYQETQCFGPGTRLLVL.

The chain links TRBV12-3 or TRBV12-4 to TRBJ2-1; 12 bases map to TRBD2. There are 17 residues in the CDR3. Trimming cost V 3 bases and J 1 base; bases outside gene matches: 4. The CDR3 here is CASSLTSGSGSYNEQFF. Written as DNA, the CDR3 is TGTGCCAGCAGTTTGACTAGCGGGAGTGGGTCCTACAATGAGCAGTTCTTC.

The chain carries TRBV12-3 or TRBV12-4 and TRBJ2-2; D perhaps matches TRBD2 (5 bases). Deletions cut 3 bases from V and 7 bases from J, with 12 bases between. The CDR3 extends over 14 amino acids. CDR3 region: CASSLGSRGGELFF. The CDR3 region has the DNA TGTGCCAGCAGTTTGGGGAGTCGCGGCGGGGAGCTGTTTTTT.